This T cell receptor beta chain stems from a study of cytomegalovirus exposure and HLA in healthy donors. About the study: A previous analysis identified 95 million to 120 million unique TCR beta sequences derived from some 200 million T cells. For the roughly 400 genotyped donors, 80% to 90% fell within the Caucasian-associated ancestry cluster. Study-level points and caveats: About 87% or about 30% of the time was how often most TCR beta V segments were productive, according to an earlier analysis.

In the PCR, 60 Vbeta and 13 Jbeta primers were used. Per the study methods: About 80 million unique TCR beta chains, roughly 11 million of them shared, were counted by a later analysis. TCRdb keeps only in-frame clones here, not all; method: immunoSEQ multiplex PCR. V, J and clone size derive from that table, while D and trimming were established from the DNA sequence. The data hold 130,000 or so clones, with about 79% observed a single time. Per the germline V gene, CDR1 is SGDLS and CDR2 is YYNGEE. The germline V and J ends were trimmed by 2 bases and 7 bases, with 13 bases remaining between them. The CDR3 totals 14 residues. Remarks on this clone: Its antigen is not known.

Sequenced input: PBMCs. The chain is built from TRBV9 and TRBJ1-5; tentatively, D is TRBD1 (6 bases). The TCR sequence derives from a woman under 30 in good health and CMV-seropositive. The CDR3 DNA is TGTGCCAGCAGCGTCGGGGGGGCTGAGCAGCCCCAGCATTTT. It specifies CASSVGGAEQPQHF.